This T cell receptor (beta chain) is drawn from a study of early T cells in non-severe SARS-CoV-2 infection. Turning to the study itself: Bulk RNA taken from unsorted whole blood was sequenced, leaving chains unpaired. Study-wide results and caveats: The study's VDJdb matching favored anti-spike CD8 responses and missed private and CD4 specificities.

This CDR3 is 15 amino acids long. V was trimmed by 4 bases and J by 2 bases, leaving 12 bases between them. About this clonotype itself: Antigen specificity is unknown.

Unique molecular identifiers were affixed to single, distinct cDNA molecules. TCRdb recomputed calls from the 5' RACE reads with MiXCR, one row per CDR3 protein. The sample yields around 47,000 distinct CDR3 sequences, 11% seen once. This chain links TRBV12-3 or TRBV12-4 with TRBJ1-5; the D gene is possibly TRBD1 (6 bases). The source material was whole blood. This clonotype was obtained from an adult who was a healthcare worker with PCR-confirmed SARS-CoV-2 infection or an uninfected control (not recorded which). The CDR3 nucleotides are TGTGCCAGCAGTTCCCAGGGGATGGGCAATCAGCCCCAGCATTTT. Residues: CASSSQGMGNQPQHF.